These 5 T cell receptor beta chains share one sample of origin, sequenced in a study of cytomegalovirus exposure and HLA in healthy donors. A multiplex PCR was run with 60 Vbeta primers and 13 Jbeta primers. TCRdb's copy holds only in-frame clones and misses some; the assay was immunoSEQ multiplex PCR. Its table records 50,000 to 55,000 clones. Sequencing input: PBMCs. These receptors all stem from a woman between 55 and 75 years old in good health and CMV-seropositive.

The chain links TRBV18 to TRBJ2-3, with 9 bases identical to TRBD1. This CDR3 has 15 residues. The germline V gene encodes CDR1 KGHSH and CDR2 LQKENI. After removal of 3 bases from V and 2 bases from J, the junction contained 3 bases not matched to a gene. The CDR3 loop reads CASSPGTGLTDTQYF. CDR3 in DNA: TGTGCCAGCTCACCCGGGACAGGGCTCACAGATACGCAGTATTTT.

V is TRBV28 and J is TRBJ2-2; TRBD1 matches 8 bases. In germline, CDR1 is MDHEN, CDR2 SYDVKM. The CDR3 is 16 amino acids. After removal of 5 bases from V and 6 bases from J, the junction contained 11 bases not matched to a gene. CDR3 amino acids: CASSLGGRGHAGELFF. The CDR3 coding sequence is TGTGCCAGCAGTCTAGGCGGCAGGGGGCATGCCGGGGAGCTGTTTTTT.

The chain uses TRBV5-8 and TRBJ1-6; 9 positions agree with TRBD1. This CDR3 has 17 residues. J lost 2 bases, V lost 3 bases, and 6 bases had no gene match. The germline CDR1 and CDR2 sequences are SGHTS and YDEGEE. The CDR3 DNA reads TGTGCCAGCAGCTACGGACAGGGGCAGCCCTATAATTCACCCCTCCACTTT. Protein sequence: CASSYGQGQPYNSPLHF.

V usage is TRBV6-1 and J usage is TRBJ1-2; tentative D call: TRBD1 (5 bases). The V end lost 5 bases, the J end lost 8 bases, and 12 bases lay between the germline ends. The germline gives CDR1 MNHNS, CDR2 SASEGT. There are 12 residues in the CDR3. CDR3 in amino acids: CASSYSGRGYTF. The CDR3 DNA reads TGTGCCAGCAGTTATTCAGGGCGCGGCTACACCTTC.

This chain joins TRBV6-5 and TRBJ1-5; D might be TRBD1 (6 bases). CDR3 length: 15 residues. Germline V CDR1 and CDR2: MNHEY, SVGAGI. The ends were cut back, 6 bases at V and 3 bases at J, with 15 bases in the middle. The CDR3 loop is CASSPMGTLNQPQHF. CDR3 coding DNA: TGTGCCAGCAGCCCTATGGGGACACTCAATCAGCCCCAGCATTTT.